Ten or more counts support the clone carrying this T cell receptor beta chain. This entry comes from a study of CXCR3 chemokines and chemotherapy response in bladder cancer. MiXCR was run by TCRdb on the PCR reads, yielding one entry per CDR3 protein. The table shows approximately 12,000 distinct CDR3 sequences, with 9.5% to 15% occurring only once. Germline V lookup: CDR1 MNHNY, CDR2 SVGAGI (reference sequence). The CDR3 totals 13 residues. The V and J ends lost 5 bases and 5 bases, in that order; junction bases with no gene match: 5. The chain joins TRBV6-6 to TRBJ2-5; TRBD1 agrees at 7 bases. This TCR was sampled from a human donor with bladder cancer that did not respond to neoadjuvant chemotherapy. This material was acquired from a patient whose treatment included neoadjuvant chemotherapy. CDR3 residues: CASSRDSRETQYF. CDR3 bases: TGTGCCAGCAGTCGGGACAGCCGGGAGACCCAGTACTTC.